The source of this TCR beta chain is a study of shared clonotypes between healthy human individuals. At the level of the study: A few men and a couple of women, aged 18 to 49, were donors.

Germline values: CDR1 KGHSH, CDR2 LQKENI. V trimming: 3 bases; J trimming: 5 bases; junction bases outside the gene matches: 6. The CDR3 contains 15 residues. Of note for this clone: The antigen is undetermined.

The study's findings and limits: The rarefaction results pointed to incomplete sorted-subset sequencing despite large depth. Naive subsets tended to show greater estimated richness than memory subsets.

Measured with immunoSEQ multiplex PCR; TCRdb has only the in-frame clones, and not every one. The sample contains about 1 million clones, about 76% of which appear only once. Material for sequencing was memory CD4+ T cells sorted from blood. Subset here: CD45RA-negative fraction. The J gene is TRBJ2-5, the V gene TRBV18; TRBD2 matches at 10 bases. The TCR sequence derives from a man aged 18 to 30 in good health. The CDR3 nucleotides are TGTGCCAGCTCACCCCTAGCGGGGGAGATCGAGACCCAGTACTTC. This gives the protein CASSPLAGEIETQYF.